The following is a TCR beta chain sequence with its context. No antigen is known for it. Inclusion characteristics of ophthalmopathy patients comprised a Clinical Activity Score of at least 3, a NOSPECS grade of at least 4, and duration under 3 months. Thyroid ultrasound and orbital computed tomography, with clinical symptoms and serum thyroxine and TRAb, informed diagnoses. This sample was included in a study of T cells in Graves' hyperthyroidism and ophthalmopathy. Overall study context: The authors collected peripheral blood at initial diagnosis, before any treatment.

Regarding the study as a whole: Most thyroid clonotypes that were expanded above 0.001 also turned up in blood.

TCR beta CDR3 regions were amplified from RNA transcripts. A set of HTBI primers served as the primers for a first-round RT-PCR of the TCR CDR3. TCRdb reprocessed the multiplex PCR reads via MiXCR and lists one record per CDR3 protein. The table has approximately 600,000 distinct CDR3 sequences, around 14% seen once; the top ten hold less than 9%. V was clipped by 6 bases and J by 4 bases; unmatched bases: 3. The germline V gene encodes CDR1 MNHNS and CDR2 SASEGT. The CDR3 extends over 14 amino acids. Sequenced: blood. The receptor comes from a young woman with Graves' ophthalmopathy. The chain employs TRBV6-1 and TRBJ2-7, with 13 bases lining up with TRBD2. The CDR3 here is CASRLAGGDYEQYF. CDR3 in DNA: TGTGCCAGCAGACTAGCGGGAGGGGATTACGAGCAGTACTTC.